The 14 T cell receptor beta chains reported below all come from one sample, sequenced in a study of blood T cell repertoires in COVID-19. The repertoire was sequenced with immunoSEQ multiplex PCR; TCRdb's copy has only in-frame clones and lacks some. The sample records about 250,000 clones, 80% to 90% being singletons. The specimen was PBMCs or T cells enriched from blood (not recorded which). Every receptor here comes from a woman between 18 and 30 years old who had recovered from COVID-19.

As to this clone: At one boundary the junction diverges from the germline segment, which might be a read error. This chain links TRBV5-1 with TRBJ2-2, with a possible D match to TRBD1 (5 bases). CDR1 and CDR2 from the germline V gene are SGHRS and YFSETQ. This CDR3 spans 13 amino acids. The CDR3 coding sequence is TGCGCCAGCAGCCCCCCCGGCAGGGTGGAGTTGTTTTTT. As protein: CASSPPGRVELFF.

The DNA of the CDR3 is TGTGCCAGCAGTTTGGAGCAGGGTATCCCAGATACGCAGTATTTT. The encoded protein is CASSLEQGIPDTQYF. V and J are TRBV28 and TRBJ2-3, with a weak D call TRBD1 (5 bases). V dropped 3 bases and J dropped 4 bases, with 14 bases sitting between them. This CDR3 has 15 residues. The germline CDR1 and CDR2 sequences are MDHEN and SYDVKM.

This rearrangement joins TRBV6-1 to TRBJ1-5, with 8 bases aligning to TRBD1. In germline, CDR1 is MNHNS, CDR2 SASEGT. The junction had 10 bases not matched to a gene; V was cut back by 0 bases and J by 0 bases. The CDR3 sequence is 19 residues long. CDR3 nucleotide sequence: TGTGCCAGCAGTGAAGCGGTCGCAGGGGGCGTTGGTAGCAATCAGCCCCAGCATTTT. Residues: CASSEAVAGGVGSNQPQHF.

Only a few counts were recorded for this clone. The rearrangement joins TRBV10-3 to TRBJ1-4; TRBD1 aligns across 8 bases. The CDR3 has 16 amino acids. The germline V gene has CDR1 ENHRY and CDR2 SYGVKD. J lost 7 bases, V lost 0 bases, and 7 bases had no gene match. This CDR3 reads CAISESNWTGSEKLFF. The CDR3 DNA reads TGTGCCATCAGTGAGTCGAATTGGACAGGGAGTGAAAAACTGTTTTTT.

The chain joins TRBV5-3 to TRBJ1-5; D is perhaps TRBD1 (6 bases). TRBV5-3 carries the ORF label, with uncertain function. The CDR3 length is 12 residues. With 4 bases removed from V and 10 bases from J, the gap between germline ends came to 12 bases. The CDR3 bases are TGTGCCAGAAGCGGCGGGGGCGGACCCCAGCATTTT. It codes for CARSGGGGPQHF.

The V and J genes are TRBV2 and TRBJ2-7; D ambiguous. Germline V gene sequence: CDR1 SNHLY, CDR2 FYNNEI. The CDR3 is made up of 12 amino acids. Trimming shortened V by 6 bases and J by 5 bases, and 11 bases separated the two germline ends. Here the CDR3 DNA reads TGTGCCAGCAGCGAGAGGTCTGACGAGCAGTACTTC. Residues: CASSERSDEQYF.

The J gene is TRBJ2-3, the V gene TRBV7-2; 10 nucleotides align to TRBD2. The germline gives CDR1 SGHTA, CDR2 FQGNSA. This CDR3 is 16 amino acids long. V lost 1 base and J lost 1; bases outside the gene matches: 2. In DNA, the CDR3 is TGTGCCAGCAGCTTAGGTAGCGGGGGGCGCACAGATACGCAGTATTTT. Protein product: CASSLGSGGRTDTQYF.

The chain joins TRBV28 to TRBJ2-1; D gene unclear. Per the germline V gene, CDR1 is MDHEN and CDR2 is SYDVKM. The CDR3 has 13 residues. V was shortened by 5 bases and J by 5 bases, with 10 bases between the two germline ends. The DNA for the CDR3 is TGTGCCAGCAGTCTAAACCCAAACAATGAGCAGTTCTTC. Translation gives CASSLNPNNEQFF.

V usage is TRBV11-2 and J usage is TRBJ2-7; TRBD2 agrees at 13 bases. Trimming at V came to 4 bases and at J to 7 bases, leaving 10 bases not matched to a gene. CDR3 length: 16 residues. The germline CDR1 and CDR2 sequences are SGHAT and FQNNGV. The CDR3 reads CASSSDRTSGGREQYF. The CDR3 DNA reads as TGTGCCAGCAGCTCGGACCGGACTAGCGGGGGAAGGGAGCAGTACTTC. The entire variable domain, with the rest obtained from reference TRBV11-2 and TRBJ2-7, is as follows: EAGVAQSPRYKIIEKRQSVAFWCNPISGHATLYWYQQILGQGPKLLIQFQNNGVVDDSQLPKDRFSAERLKGVDSTLKIQPAKLEDSAVYLCASSSDRTSGGREQYFGPGTRLTVT.

V usage is TRBV9 and J usage is TRBJ1-5, with TRBD1 as a possible D gene (6 bases). The CDR3 extends over 15 amino acids. Germline CDR1 reads SGDLS; CDR2 reads YYNGEE. Trimming took off 0 bases at V and 2 bases at J, with 9 bases between the two ends. The CDR3 here is CASSVGSGGNQPQHF. The CDR3 DNA reads TGTGCCAGCAGCGTAGGGTCAGGGGGCAATCAGCCCCAGCATTTT.

The chain joins TRBV3-1 (or the pseudogene TRBV3-2) to TRBJ2-5, with 9 bases fitting TRBD2. This CDR3 is built from 15 residues. The V gene end was trimmed by 5 bases and the J gene end by 9 bases; junction bases not matched to a gene: 13. CDR1 LGHDT and CDR2 YNNKEL come from the germline V gene (reference sequence). This CDR3 is CASSSTSGGLGAQYF. In DNA, the CDR3 is TGTGCCAGCAGCTCAACAAGCGGGGGGCTTGGGGCCCAGTACTTC.

The V and J genes are TRBV7-3 and TRBJ2-5; TRBD2 agrees at 8 bases. This CDR3 spans 15 amino acids. The V gene end was trimmed by 5 bases and the J gene end by 5 bases; junction bases not matched to a gene: 10. Germline CDR1 and CDR2: SGHTA and FQGTGA. The CDR3 loop reads CASSPLGGGMETQYF. As DNA, the CDR3 is TGTGCCAGCAGCCCCCTCGGCGGGGGGATGGAGACCCAGTACTTC. Full variable domain (missing parts from reference TRBV7-3 and TRBJ2-5): GAGVSQTPSNKVTEKGKYVELRCDPISGHTALYWYRQSLGQGPEFLIYFQGTGAADDSGLPNDRFFAVRPEGSVSTLKIQRTERGDSAVYLCASSPLGGGMETQYFGPGTRLLVL.

This rearrangement joins TRBV9 to TRBJ2-7; 9 bases are shared with TRBD1. The CDR3 contains 14 residues. The ends lost 3 bases at V and 3 bases at J; junction bases unmatched: 4. CDR1 is SGDLS, CDR2 YYNGEE, per germline. CDR3 nucleotides: TGTGCCAGCAGCGCCGGGACAGGGAACTACGAGCAGTACTTC. It codes for CASSAGTGNYEQYF. Full variable domain (outside the CDR3, taken from reference TRBV9 and TRBJ2-7): DSGVTQTPKHLITATGQRVTLRCSPRSGDLSVYWYQQSLDQGLQFLIQYYNGEERAKGNILERFSAQQFPDLHSELNLSSLELGDSALYFCASSAGTGNYEQYFGPGTRLTVT.

This chain links TRBV27 with TRBJ2-7; 12 nucleotides line up with TRBD2. After removal of 5 bases from V and 2 bases from J, the junction contained 4 bases not matched to a gene. CDR1 is MNHEY and CDR2 is SMNVEV in the germline V gene (reference sequence). The CDR3 has 15 amino acids. CDR3 amino acids: CASSPLAGGPYEQYF. DNA of the CDR3: TGTGCCAGCAGTCCACTAGCGGGGGGCCCCTACGAGCAGTACTTC.